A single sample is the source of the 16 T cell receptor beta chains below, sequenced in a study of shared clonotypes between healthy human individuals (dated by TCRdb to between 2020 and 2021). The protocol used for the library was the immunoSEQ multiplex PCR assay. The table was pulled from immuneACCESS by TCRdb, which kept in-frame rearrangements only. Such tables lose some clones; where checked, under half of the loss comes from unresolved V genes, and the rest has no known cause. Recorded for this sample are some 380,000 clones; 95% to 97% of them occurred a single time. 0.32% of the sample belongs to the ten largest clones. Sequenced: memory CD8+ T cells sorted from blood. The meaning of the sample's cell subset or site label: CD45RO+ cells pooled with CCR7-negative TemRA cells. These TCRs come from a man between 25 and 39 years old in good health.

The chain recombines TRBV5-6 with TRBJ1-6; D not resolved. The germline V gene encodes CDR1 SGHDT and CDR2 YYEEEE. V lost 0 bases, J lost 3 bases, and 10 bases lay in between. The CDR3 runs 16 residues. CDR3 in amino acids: CASSLGQRSYNSPLHF. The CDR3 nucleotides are TGTGCCAGCAGCTTGGGGCAGCGTAGCTATAATTCACCCCTCCACTTT.

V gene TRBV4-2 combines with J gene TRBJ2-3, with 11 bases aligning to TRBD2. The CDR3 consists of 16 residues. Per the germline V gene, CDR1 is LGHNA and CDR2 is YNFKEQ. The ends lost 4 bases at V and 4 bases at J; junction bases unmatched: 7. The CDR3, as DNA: TGTGCCAGCAGCCGGCGTAGCGGGAGGGCCCCAGATACGCAGTATTTT. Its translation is CASSRRSGRAPDTQYF.

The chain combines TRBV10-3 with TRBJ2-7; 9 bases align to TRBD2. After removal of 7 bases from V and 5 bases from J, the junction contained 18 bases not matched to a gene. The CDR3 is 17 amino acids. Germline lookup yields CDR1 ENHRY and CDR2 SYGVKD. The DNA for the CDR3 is TGTGCCATCACCCAGAGGGGAGAGCGGGAGGCGTTCAACGAGCAGTACTTC. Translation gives CAITQRGEREAFNEQYF.

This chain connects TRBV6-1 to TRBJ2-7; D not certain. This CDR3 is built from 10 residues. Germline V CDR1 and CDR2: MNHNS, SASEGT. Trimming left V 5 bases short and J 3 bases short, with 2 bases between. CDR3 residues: CASSLYEQYF. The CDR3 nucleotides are TGTGCCAGCAGTCTCTACGAGCAGTACTTC.

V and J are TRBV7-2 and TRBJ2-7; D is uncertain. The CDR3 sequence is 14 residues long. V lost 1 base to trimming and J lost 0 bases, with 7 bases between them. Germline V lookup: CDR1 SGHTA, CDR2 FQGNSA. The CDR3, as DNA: TGTGCCAGCAGCTTAGTAGCCACCTCCTACGAGCAGTACTTC. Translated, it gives CASSLVATSYEQYF.

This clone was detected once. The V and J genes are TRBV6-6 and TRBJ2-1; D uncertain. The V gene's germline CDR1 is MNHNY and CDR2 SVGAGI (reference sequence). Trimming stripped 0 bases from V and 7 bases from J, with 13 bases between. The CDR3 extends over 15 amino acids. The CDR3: CASSYSRPEINEQFF. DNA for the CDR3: TGTGCCAGCAGTTACTCGAGGCCGGAGATTAATGAGCAGTTCTTC.

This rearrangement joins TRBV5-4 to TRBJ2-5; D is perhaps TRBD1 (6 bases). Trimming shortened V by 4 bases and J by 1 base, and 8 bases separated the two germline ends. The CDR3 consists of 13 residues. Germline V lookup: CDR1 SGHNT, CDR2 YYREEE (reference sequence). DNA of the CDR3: TGTGCCAGCAGCAGGGACACCCAAGAGACCCAGTACTTC. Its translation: CASSRDTQETQYF.

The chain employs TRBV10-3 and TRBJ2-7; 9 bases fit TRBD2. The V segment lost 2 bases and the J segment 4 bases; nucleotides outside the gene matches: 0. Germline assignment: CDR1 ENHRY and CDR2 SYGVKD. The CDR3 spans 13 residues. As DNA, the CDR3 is TGTGCCATCAGTGAGACTAGCGGGTACGAGCAGTACTTC. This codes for CAISETSGYEQYF.

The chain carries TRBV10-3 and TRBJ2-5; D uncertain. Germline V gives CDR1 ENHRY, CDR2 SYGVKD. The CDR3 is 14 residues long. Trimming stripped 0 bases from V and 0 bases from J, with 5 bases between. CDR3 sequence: CAISESTNQETQYF. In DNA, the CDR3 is TGTGCCATCAGTGAGTCGACAAACCAAGAGACCCAGTACTTC.

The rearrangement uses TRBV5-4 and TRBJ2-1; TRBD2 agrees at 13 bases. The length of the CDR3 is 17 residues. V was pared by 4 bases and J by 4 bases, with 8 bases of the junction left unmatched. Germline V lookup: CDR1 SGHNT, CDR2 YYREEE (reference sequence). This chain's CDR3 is CASSPLAGGGRYNEQFF. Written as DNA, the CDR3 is TGTGCCAGCAGCCCACTAGCGGGAGGGGGTCGTTACAATGAGCAGTTCTTC.

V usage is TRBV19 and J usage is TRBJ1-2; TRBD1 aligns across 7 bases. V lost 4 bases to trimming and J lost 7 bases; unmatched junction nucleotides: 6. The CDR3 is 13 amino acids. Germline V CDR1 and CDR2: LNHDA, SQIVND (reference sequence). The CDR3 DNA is TGTGCCAGTAGTAGGGACAGAGTGGGTGGCTACACCTTC. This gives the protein CASSRDRVGGYTF.

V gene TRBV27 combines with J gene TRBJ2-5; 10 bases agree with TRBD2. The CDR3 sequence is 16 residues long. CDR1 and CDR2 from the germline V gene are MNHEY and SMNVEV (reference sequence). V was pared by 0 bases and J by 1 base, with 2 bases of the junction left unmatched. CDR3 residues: CASSLSPSGSQETQYF. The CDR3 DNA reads TGTGCCAGCAGTTTATCGCCTAGCGGGAGCCAAGAGACCCAGTACTTC.

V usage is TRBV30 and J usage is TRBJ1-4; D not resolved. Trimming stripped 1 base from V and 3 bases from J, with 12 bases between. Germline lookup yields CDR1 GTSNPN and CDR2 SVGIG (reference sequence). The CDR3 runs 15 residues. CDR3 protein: CAWSEGHLSNEKLFF. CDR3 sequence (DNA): TGTGCCTGGAGTGAGGGCCACCTCTCTAATGAAAAACTGTTTTTT.

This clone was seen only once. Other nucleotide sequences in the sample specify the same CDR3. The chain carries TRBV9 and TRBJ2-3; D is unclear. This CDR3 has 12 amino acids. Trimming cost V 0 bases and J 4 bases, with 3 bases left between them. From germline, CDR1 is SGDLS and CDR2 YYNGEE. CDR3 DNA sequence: TGTGCCAGCAGCGTAGCCGCAGATACGCAGTATTTT. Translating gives CASSVAADTQYF.

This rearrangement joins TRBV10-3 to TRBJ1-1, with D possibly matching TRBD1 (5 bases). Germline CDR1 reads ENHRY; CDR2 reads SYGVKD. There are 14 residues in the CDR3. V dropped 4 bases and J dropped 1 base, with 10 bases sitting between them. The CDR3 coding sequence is TGTGCCATCAGTGCGGGGCCGGGGAACACTGAAGCTTTCTTT. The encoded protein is CAISAGPGNTEAFF.

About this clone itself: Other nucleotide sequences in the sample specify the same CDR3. DNA for the CDR3: TGTGCCTGGAGTCGACAGAACACTGAAGCTTTCTTT. Translation: CAWSRQNTEAFF. The chain is built from TRBV30 and TRBJ1-1; no clear D. This CDR3 is built from 12 residues. V was shortened by 2 bases and J by 1 base, with 5 bases between the two germline ends. CDR1 and CDR2 (germline): GTSNPN, SVGIG (reference sequence).